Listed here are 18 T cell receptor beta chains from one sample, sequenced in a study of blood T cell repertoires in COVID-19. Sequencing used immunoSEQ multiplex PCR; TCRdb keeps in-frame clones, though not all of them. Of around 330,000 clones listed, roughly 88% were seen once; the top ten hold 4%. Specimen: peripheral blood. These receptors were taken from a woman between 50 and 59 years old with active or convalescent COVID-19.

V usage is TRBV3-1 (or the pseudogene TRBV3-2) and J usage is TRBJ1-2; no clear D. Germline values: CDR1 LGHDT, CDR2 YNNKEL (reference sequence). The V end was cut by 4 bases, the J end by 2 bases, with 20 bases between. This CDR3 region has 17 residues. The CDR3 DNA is TGTGCCAGCAGCCCTAGATTATTCCCGGTAGAAAACTATGGCTACACCTTC. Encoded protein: CASSPRLFPVENYGYTF.

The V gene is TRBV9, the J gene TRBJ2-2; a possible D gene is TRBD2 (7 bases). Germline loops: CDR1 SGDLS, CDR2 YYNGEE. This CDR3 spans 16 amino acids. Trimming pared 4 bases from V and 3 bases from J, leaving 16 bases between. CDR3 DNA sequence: TGTGCCAGCAGCCCAGTGGGGGGGGCGGACACCGGGGAGCTGTTTTTT. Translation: CASSPVGGADTGELFF.

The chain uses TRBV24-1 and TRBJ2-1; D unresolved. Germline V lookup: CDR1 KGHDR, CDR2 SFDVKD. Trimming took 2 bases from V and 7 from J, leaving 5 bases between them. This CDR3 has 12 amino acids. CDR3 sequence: CATSDSINEQFF. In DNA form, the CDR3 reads TGTGCCACCAGTGATTCTATTAATGAGCAGTTCTTC.

In DNA, the CDR3 is TGTGCCAGCAGGGTAGCGGGAGGAGCCTACGAGCAGTACTTC. Its protein product is CASRVAGGAYEQYF. This chain connects TRBV27 to TRBJ2-7, with 10 positions matching TRBD2. Germline V lookup: CDR1 MNHEY, CDR2 SMNVEV (reference sequence). With 6 bases clipped from V and 2 bases from J, the junction kept 4 bases outside the gene matches. CDR3 length: 14 residues.

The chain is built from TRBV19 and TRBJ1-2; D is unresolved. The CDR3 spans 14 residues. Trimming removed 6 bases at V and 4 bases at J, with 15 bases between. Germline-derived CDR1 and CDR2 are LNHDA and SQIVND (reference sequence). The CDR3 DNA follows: TGTGCCAGTAGGACGACATCACCCGGCTATGGCTACACCTTC. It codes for CASRTTSPGYGYTF. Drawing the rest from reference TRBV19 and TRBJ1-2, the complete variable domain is DGGITQSPKYLFRKEGQNVTLSCEQNLNHDAMYWYRQDPGQGLRLIYYSQIVNDFQKGDIAEGYSVSREKKESFPLTVTSAQKNPTAFYLCASRTTSPGYGYTFGSGTRLTVV.

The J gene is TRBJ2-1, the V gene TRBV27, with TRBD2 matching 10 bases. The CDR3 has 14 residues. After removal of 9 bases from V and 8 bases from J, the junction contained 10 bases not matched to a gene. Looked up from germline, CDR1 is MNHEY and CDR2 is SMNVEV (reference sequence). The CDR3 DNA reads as TGTGCCAGGGATTGTAGCGGGAGGTCTCATGAGCAGTTCTTC. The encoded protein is CARDCSGRSHEQFF.

CDR3 residues: CAWSVYGIGNQPQHF. CDR3 sequence (DNA): TGTGCCTGGAGTGTCTACGGGATTGGCAATCAGCCCCAGCATTTT. This chain links TRBV30 with TRBJ1-5; D remains ambiguous. Germline V gives CDR1 GTSNPN, CDR2 SVGIG (reference sequence). The CDR3 length is 15 residues. V was pared by 0 bases and J by 2 bases, with 11 bases between.

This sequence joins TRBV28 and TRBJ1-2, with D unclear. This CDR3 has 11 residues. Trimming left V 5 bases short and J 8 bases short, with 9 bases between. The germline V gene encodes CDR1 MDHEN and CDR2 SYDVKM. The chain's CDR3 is CASSKQPGYTF. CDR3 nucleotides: TGTGCCAGCAGTAAACAGCCGGGCTACACCTTC.

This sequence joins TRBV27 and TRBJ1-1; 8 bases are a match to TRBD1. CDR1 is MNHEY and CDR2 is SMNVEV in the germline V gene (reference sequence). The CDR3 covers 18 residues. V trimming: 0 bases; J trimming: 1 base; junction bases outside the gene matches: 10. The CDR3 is CASSLSGWGDRPNTEAFF. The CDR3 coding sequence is TGTGCCAGCAGTTTATCGGGTTGGGGGGACAGGCCGAACACTGAAGCTTTCTTT.

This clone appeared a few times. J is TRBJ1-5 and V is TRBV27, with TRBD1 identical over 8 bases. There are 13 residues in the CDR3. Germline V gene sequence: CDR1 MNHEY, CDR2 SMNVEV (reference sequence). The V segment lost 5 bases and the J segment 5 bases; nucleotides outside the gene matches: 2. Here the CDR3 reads CASSTGGHQPQHF. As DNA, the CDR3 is TGTGCCAGCAGTACAGGGGGTCATCAGCCCCAGCATTTT.

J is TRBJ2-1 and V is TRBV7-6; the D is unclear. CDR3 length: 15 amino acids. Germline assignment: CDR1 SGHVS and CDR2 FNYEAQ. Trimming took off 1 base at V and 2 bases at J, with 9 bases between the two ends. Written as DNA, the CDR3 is TGTGCCAGCAGCTTAGGAGTGTTCCCCTACAATGAGCAGTTCTTC. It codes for CASSLGVFPYNEQFF.

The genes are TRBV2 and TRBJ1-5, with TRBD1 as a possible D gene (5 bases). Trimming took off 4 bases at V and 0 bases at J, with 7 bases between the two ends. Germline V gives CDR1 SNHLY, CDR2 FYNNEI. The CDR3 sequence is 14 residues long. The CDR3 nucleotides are TGTGCCAGCAGTGTTGGGGCTAGCAATCAGCCCCAGCATTTT. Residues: CASSVGASNQPQHF.

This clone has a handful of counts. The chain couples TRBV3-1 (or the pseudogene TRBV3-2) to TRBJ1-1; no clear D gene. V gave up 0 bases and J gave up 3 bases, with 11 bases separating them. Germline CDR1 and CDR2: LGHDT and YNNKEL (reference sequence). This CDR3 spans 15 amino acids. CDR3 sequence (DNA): TGTGCCAGCAGCCAAGATGGGTCAGGATACACTGAAGCTTTCTTT. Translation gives CASSQDGSGYTEAFF.

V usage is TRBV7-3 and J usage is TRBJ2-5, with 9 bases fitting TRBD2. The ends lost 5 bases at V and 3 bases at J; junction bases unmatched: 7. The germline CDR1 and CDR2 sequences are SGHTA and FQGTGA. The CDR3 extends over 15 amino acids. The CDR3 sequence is CASSVAGGKKETQYF. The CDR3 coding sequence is TGTGCCAGCAGCGTTGCGGGAGGGAAGAAAGAGACCCAGTACTTC.

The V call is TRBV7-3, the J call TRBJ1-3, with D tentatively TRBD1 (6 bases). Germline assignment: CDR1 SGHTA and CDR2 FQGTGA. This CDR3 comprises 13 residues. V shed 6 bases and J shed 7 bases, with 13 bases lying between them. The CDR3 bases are TGTGCCAGCAGTTACAGGGCGGGCAACACCATATATTTT. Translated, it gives CASSYRAGNTIYF.

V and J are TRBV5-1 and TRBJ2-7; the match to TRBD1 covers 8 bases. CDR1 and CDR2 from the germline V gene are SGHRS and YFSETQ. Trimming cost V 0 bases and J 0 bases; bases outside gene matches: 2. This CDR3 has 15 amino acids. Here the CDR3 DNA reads TGCGCCAGCAGCTTGGTTACAGGGGGCTCCTACGAGCAGTACTTC. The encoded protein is CASSLVTGGSYEQYF. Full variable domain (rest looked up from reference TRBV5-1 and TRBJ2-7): KAGVTQTPRYLIKTRGQQVTLSCSPISGHRSVSWYQQTPGQGLQFLFEYFSETQRNKGNFPGRFSGRQFSNSRSEMNVSTLELGDSALYLCASSLVTGGSYEQYFGPGTRLTVT.

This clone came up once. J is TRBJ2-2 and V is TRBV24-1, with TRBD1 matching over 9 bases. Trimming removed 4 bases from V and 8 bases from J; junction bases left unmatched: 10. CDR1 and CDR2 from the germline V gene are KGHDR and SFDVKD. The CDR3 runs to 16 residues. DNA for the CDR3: TGTGCCACCAGTGACCCGGGGACAGGGATAACAGGGGAGCTGTTTTTT. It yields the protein CATSDPGTGITGELFF.

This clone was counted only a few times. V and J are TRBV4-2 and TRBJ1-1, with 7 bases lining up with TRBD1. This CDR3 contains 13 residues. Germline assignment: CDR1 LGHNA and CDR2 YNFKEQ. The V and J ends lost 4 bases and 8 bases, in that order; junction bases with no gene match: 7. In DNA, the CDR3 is TGTGCCAGCAGCCCTCGACAGGGATCGGAAGCTTTCTTT. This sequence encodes CASSPRQGSEAFF.